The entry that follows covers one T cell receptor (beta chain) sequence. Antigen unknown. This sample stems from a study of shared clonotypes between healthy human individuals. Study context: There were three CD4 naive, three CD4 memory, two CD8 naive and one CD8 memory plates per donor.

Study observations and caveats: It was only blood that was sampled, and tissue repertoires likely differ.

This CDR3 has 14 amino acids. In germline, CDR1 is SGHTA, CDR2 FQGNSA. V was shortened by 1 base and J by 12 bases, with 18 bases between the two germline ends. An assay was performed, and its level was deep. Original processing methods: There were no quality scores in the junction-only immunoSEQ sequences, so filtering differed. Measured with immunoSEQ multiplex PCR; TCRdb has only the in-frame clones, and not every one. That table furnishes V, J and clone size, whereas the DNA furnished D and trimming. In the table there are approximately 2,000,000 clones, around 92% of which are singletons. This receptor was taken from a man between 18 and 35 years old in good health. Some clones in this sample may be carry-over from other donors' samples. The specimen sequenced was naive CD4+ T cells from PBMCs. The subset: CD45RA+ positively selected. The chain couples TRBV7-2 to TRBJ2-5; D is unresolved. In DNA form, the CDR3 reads TGTGCCAGCAGCTTAGTGGGGTTCCCCAGTCCCAAGTACTTC. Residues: CASSLVGFPSPKYF.